This TCR beta chain was captured by sequencing in a study of human T cells and chemical hapten exposure. The study's findings and limits: The number of TCRs above 1 in 1000 frequency did not change after DPC sensitization.

Per germline, CDR1 SGHTA and CDR2 FQGNSA. Trimming left V 0 bases short and J 2 bases short, with 12 bases between. The CDR3 runs 16 residues. TCRdb reanalysed the RACE reads using MiXCR and keeps one entry per CDR3 protein. The sample has some 380,000 distinct CDR3 sequences, around 4.8% seen once. Described time point: patch test 1, 2 weeks after DPC sensitization. As to treatment: therapeutic diphenylcyclopropenone sensitization with weekly scalp DPC. In its sample, this clonotype was seen a few times. Antigen: not known. The source material was whole blood, sampled in connection with sensitization to the hapten diphenylcyclopropenone (DPC). This chain uses TRBV7-2 with TRBJ2-3; D gene unclear. The origin of this receptor is a woman aged 50 to 65 with alopecia areata. Some clones in this sample may be carry-over from other donors' samples. The CDR3 is CASSLAGSQVTDTQYF. The CDR3 DNA reads as TGTGCCAGCAGCTTAGCGGGATCACAAGTCACAGATACGCAGTATTTT.